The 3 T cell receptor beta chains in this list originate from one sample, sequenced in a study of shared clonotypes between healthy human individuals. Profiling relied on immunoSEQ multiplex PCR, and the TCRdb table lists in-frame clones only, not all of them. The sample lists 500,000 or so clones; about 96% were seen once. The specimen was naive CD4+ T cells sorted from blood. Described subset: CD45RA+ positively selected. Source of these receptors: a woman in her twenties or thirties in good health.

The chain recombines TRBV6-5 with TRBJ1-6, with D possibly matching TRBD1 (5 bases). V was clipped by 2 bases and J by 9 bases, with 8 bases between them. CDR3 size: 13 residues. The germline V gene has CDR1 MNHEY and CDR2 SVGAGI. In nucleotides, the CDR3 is TGTGCCAGCAGTTACGAGGGGAGTTCACCCCTCCACTTT. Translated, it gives CASSYEGSSPLHF.

CDR3: CASSFIGGMGRGYTF. In nucleotides, the CDR3 is TGTGCCAGCAGTTTTATCGGGGGCATGGGTCGGGGCTACACCTTC. The rearrangement uses TRBV27 and TRBJ1-2, with D tentatively TRBD1 (6 bases). Trimming left V 3 bases short and J 8 bases short, with 19 bases between. CDR3 length: 15 amino acids. Germline V gene sequence: CDR1 MNHEY, CDR2 SMNVEV (reference sequence).

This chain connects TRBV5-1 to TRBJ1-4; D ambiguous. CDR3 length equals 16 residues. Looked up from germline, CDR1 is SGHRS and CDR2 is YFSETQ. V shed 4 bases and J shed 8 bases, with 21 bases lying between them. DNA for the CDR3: TGCGCCAGCAGCGATGGGTCCCTCTCGCCAAGGGAAAAACTGTTTTTT. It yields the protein CASSDGSLSPREKLFF.